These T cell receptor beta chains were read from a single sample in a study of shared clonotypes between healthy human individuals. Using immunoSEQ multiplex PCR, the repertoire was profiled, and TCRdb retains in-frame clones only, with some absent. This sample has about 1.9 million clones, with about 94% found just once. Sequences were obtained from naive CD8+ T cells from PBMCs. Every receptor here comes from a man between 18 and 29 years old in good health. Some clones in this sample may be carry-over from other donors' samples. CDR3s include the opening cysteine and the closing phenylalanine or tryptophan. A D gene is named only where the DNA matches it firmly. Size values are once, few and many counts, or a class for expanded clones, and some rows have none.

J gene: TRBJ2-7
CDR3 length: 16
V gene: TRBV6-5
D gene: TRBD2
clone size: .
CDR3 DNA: TGTGCCAGCAGTTCCCTTCGCCTAGCGGGAGGCCCTCACCAGTACTTC
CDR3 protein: CASSSLRLAGGPHQYF

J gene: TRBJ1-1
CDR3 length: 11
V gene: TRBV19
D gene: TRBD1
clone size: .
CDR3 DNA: TGTGCCAGTCGGACAGGGACTGAAGCTTTCTTT
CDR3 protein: CASRTGTEAFF

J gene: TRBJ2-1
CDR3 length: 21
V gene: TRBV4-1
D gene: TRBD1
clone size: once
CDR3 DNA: TGCGCCAGCAGCCATCCGTATTCGGGGACAGGGGCTGGGGGGGCGTCCGATGAGCAGTTCTTC
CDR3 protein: CASSHPYSGTGAGGASDEQFF

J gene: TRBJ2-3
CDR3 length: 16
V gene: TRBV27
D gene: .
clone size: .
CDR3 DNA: TGTGCCAGCAGCCGGGGAATTCGGCAGGGGACAGATACGCAGTATTTT
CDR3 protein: CASSRGIRQGTDTQYF

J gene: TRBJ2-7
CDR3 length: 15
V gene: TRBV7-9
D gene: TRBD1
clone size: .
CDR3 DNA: TGTGCCAGCAGACCCGCGACAGGGTCTATGAACGAGCAGTACTTC
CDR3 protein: CASRPATGSMNEQYF

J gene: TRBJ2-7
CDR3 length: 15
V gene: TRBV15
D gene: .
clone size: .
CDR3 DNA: TGTGCCACCAGCAGAGACCTAGATCGATCTTACGAGCAGTACTTC
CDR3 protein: CATSRDLDRSYEQYF

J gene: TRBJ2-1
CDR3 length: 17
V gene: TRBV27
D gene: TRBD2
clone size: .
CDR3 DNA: TGTGCCAGCAGTTTATCCAGCCGACTAGCGGGAGGTGTTGAGCAGTTCTTC
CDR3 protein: CASSLSSRLAGGVEQFF

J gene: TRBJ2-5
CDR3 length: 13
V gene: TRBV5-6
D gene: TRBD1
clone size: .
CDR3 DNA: TGTGCCAGCAGCTACCGACAGGGGGAGACCCAGTACTTC
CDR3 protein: CASSYRQGETQYF

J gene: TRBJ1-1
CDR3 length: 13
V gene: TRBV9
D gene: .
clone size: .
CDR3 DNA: TGTGCCAGCAGCGTTGGGGATAACACTGAAGCTTTCTTT
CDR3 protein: CASSVGDNTEAFF

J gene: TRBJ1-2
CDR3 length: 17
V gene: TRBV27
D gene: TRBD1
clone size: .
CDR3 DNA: TGTGCCAGCAGTCAGTCCGGGACAGGGTACATCGGCTATGGCTACACCTTC
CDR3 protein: CASSQSGTGYIGYGYTF

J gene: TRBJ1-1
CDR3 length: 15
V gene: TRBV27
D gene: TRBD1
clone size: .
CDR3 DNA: TGTGCCAGCAGCGCCGGGACAGGGGGGCACACTGAAGCTTTCTTT
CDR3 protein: CASSAGTGGHTEAFF

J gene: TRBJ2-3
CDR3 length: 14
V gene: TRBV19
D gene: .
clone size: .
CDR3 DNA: TGTGCCAGTAGTATGGGGTACGTCACAGATACGCAGTATTTT
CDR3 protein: CASSMGYVTDTQYF

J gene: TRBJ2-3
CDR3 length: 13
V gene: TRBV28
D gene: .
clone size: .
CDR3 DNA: TGTGCCAGCAGTTTCGAACCCACAGATACGCAGTATTTT
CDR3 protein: CASSFEPTDTQYF

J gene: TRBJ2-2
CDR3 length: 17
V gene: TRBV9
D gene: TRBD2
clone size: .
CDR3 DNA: TGTGCCAGCAGCCCCCGACTAGCGGGAACGAACACCGGGGAGCTGTTTTTT
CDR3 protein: CASSPRLAGTNTGELFF

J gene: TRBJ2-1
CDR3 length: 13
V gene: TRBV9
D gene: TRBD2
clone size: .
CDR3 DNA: TGTGCCAGCAGCGCACTAGCGGGATTTGAGCAGTTCTTC
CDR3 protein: CASSALAGFEQFF

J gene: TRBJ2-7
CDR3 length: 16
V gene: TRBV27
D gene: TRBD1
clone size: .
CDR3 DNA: TGTGCCAGCAGTTTATTGGTCGGGACAGGGTCCTACGAGCAGTACTTC
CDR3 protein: CASSLLVGTGSYEQYF

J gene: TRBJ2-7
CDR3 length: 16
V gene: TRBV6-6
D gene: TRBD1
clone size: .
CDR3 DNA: TGTGCCAGCAGTTACATCCCCGGGACAGGGGGTTACGAGCAGTACTTC
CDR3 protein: CASSYIPGTGGYEQYF

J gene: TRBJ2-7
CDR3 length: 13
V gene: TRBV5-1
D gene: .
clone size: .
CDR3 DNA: TGCGCCAGCAGGAGCGGAGGATCGTACGAGCAGTACTTC
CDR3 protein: CASRSGGSYEQYF

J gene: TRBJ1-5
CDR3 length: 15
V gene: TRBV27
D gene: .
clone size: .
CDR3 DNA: TGTGCCAGCAGTTTGGTTCGGGGGCCTTATCAGCCCCAGCATTTT
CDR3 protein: CASSLVRGPYQPQHF

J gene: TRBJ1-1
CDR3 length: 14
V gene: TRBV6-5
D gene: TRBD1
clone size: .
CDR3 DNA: TGTGCCAGCAGCCAGGACAGGACGAACACTGAAGCTTTCTTT
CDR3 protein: CASSQDRTNTEAFF

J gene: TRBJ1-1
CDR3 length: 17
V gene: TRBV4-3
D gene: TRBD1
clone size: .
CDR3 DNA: TGCGCCAGCAGCCCCCTTTCCCGACAGGGGGAGAACACTGAAGCTTTCTTT
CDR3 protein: CASSPLSRQGENTEAFF

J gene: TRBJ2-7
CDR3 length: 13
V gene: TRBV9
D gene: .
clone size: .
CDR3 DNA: TGTGCCAGCAGCACTCGGGATTCCTACGAGCAGTACTTC
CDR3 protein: CASSTRDSYEQYF

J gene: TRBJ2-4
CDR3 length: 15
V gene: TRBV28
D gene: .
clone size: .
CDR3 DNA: TGTGCCAGCAGTCTCAGATACCTAGCCAAAAACATTCAGTACTTC
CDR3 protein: CASSLRYLAKNIQYF

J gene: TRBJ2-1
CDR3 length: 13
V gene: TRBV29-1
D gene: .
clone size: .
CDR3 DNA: TGCAGCGGCGGGGGCGGTGGATACAATGAGCAGTTCTTC
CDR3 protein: CSGGGGGYNEQFF

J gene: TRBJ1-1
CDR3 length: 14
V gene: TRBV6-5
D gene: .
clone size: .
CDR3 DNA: TGTGCCAGCAGTTACCAGGGATTGTGGACTGAAGCTTTCTTT
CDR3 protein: CASSYQGLWTEAFF

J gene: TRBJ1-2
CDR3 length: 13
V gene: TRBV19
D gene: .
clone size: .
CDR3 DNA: TGTGCCAGTAAGCCAGGGATGGACTATGGCTACACCTTC
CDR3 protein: CASKPGMDYGYTF

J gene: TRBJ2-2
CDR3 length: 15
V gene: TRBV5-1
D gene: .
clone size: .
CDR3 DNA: TGCGCCAGCAGCTTCATTACTAGTGGTGCCGGGGAGCTGTTTTTT
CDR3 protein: CASSFITSGAGELFF

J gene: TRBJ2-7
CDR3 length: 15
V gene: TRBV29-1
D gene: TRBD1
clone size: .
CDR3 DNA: TGCAGCGTTGGTTCACCGGGACAGCTTACCTACGAGCAGTACTTC
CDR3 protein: CSVGSPGQLTYEQYF

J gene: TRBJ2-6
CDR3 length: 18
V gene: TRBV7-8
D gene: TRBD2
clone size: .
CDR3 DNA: TGTGCCAGCAGCGACCGACTAGCGGGAGTCCCCGGGGCCAACGTCCTGACTTTC
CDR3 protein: CASSDRLAGVPGANVLTF

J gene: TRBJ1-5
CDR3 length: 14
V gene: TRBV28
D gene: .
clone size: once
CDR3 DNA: TGTGCCAGCAGTTTAAGCAGGGTATATCAGCCCCAGCATTTT
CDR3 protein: CASSLSRVYQPQHF

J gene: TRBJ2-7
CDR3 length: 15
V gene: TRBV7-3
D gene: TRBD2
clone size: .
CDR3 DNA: TGTGCCAGCAGCGGGGGACTAGCGGGAGAATACGAGCAGTACTTC
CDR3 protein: CASSGGLAGEYEQYF

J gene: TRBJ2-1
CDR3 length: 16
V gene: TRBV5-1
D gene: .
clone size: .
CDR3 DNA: TGCGCCAGCAGCCCGAAGGTGGGCGGTTACTACAATGAGCAGTTCTTC
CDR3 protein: CASSPKVGGYYNEQFF

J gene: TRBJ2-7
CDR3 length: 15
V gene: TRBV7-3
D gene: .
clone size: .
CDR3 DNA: TGTGCCAGCAGCTTGACCGGGACGGGCTCCTACGAGCAGTACTTC
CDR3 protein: CASSLTGTGSYEQYF

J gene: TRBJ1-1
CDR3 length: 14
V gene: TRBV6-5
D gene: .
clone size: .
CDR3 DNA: TGTGCCAGCAGTTACGGACAGCTGAACACTGAAGCTTTCTTT
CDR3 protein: CASSYGQLNTEAFF

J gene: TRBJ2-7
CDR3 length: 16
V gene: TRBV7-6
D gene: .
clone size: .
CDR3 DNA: TGTGCCAGCAGCTTATTATCCGACAGGAACTCCTACGAGCAGTACTTC
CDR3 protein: CASSLLSDRNSYEQYF

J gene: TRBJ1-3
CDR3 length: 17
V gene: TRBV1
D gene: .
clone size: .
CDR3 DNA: TGCACCAGCAGCCGCCGGGACAAACAGGGCACTGGAAACACCATATATTTT
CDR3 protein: CTSSRRDKQGTGNTIYF

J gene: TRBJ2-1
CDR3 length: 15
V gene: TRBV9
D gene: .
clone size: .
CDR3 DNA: TGTGCCAGCAGCGTAGTGGCGGGACCCTACAATGAGCAGTTCTTC
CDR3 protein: CASSVVAGPYNEQFF

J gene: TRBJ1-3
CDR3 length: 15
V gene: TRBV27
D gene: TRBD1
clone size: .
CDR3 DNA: TGTGCCAGCAGTTCTCACAGGGGGCCCGGAAACACCATATATTTT
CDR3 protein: CASSSHRGPGNTIYF

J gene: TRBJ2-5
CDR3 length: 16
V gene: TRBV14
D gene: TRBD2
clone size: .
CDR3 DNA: TGTGCCAGCAGCCAAGTAGATGCGGGAGCTTCGGAGACCCAGTACTTC
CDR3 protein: CASSQVDAGASETQYF

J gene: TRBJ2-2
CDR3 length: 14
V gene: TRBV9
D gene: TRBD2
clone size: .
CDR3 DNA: TGTGCCAGCAGCATCGGGGGGAGCACCGGGGAGCTGTTTTTT
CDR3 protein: CASSIGGSTGELFF

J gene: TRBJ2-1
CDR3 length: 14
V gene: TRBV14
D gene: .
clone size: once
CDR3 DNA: TGTGCCAGCACTTATGGTCCAGGGATTAATGAGCAGTTCTTC
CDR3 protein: CASTYGPGINEQFF

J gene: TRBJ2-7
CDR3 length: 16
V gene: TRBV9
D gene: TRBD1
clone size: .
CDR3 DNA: TGTGCCAGCAGCATTAGTCCGGGACAGGGTGTCAACGAGCAGTACTTC
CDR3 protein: CASSISPGQGVNEQYF

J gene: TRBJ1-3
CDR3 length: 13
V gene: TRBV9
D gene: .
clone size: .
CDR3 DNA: TGTGCCAGCAGCGCATTAGTCGGAAACACCATATATTTT
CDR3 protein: CASSALVGNTIYF

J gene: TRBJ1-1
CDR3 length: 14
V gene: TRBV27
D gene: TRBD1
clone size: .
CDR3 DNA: TGTGCCAGCAGTTTATCAACAGGGGGTCCTGAAGCTTTCTTT
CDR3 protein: CASSLSTGGPEAFF

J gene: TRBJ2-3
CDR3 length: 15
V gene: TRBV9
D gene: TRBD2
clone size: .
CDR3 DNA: TGTGCCAGCAGCGGTAGCGGGAGTGCGGGAGATACGCAGTATTTT
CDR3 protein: CASSGSGSAGDTQYF

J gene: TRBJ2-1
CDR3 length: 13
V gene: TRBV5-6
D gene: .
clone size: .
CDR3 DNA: TGTGCCAGCAGCTTGGGGGCGAGTGATGAGCAGTTCTTC
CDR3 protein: CASSLGASDEQFF

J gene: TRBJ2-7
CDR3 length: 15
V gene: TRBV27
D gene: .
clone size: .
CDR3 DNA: TGTGCCAGCAGCCCTGGTTGGGAAATCTCCTACGAGCAGTACTTC
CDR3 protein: CASSPGWEISYEQYF

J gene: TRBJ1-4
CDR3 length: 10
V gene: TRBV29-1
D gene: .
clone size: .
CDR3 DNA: TGCAGCGCTCGGAATGAAAAACTGTTTTTT
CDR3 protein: CSARNEKLFF

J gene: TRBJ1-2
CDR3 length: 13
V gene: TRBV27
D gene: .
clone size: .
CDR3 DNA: TGTGCCAGCAGTTTATCCCGGACCTATGGCTACACCTTC
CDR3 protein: CASSLSRTYGYTF

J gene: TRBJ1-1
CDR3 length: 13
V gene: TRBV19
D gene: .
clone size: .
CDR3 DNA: TGTGCCAGTAGTATTACGGGTAACACTGAAGCTTTCTTT
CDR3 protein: CASSITGNTEAFF

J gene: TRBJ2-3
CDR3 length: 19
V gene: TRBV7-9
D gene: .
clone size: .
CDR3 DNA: TGTGCCAGCAGCCCTGACTCCTACAGGGAAGGTTTTTACACAGATACGCAGTATTTT
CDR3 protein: CASSPDSYREGFYTDTQYF

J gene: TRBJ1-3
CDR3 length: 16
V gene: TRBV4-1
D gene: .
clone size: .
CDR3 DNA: TGCGCCAGCAGCCCGCTCACGACAGCCTCTGGAAACACCATATATTTT
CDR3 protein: CASSPLTTASGNTIYF

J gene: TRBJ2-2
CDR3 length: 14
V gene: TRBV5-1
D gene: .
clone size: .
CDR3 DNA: TGCGCCAGCATCCCCCCCGAGGGCACCGGGGAGCTGTTTTTT
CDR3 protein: CASIPPEGTGELFF

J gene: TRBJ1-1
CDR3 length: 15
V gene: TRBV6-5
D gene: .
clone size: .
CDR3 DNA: TGTGCCAGCAGTTACTCTTTGGGGCGGAGCACTGAAGCTTTCTTT
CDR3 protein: CASSYSLGRSTEAFF

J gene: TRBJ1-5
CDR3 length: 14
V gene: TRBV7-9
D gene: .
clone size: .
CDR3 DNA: TGTGCCAGCAGCTCCGTTTATAGCAATCAGCCCCAGCATTTT
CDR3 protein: CASSSVYSNQPQHF

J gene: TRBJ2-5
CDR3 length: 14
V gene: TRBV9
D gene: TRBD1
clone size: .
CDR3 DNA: TGTGCCAGCAGCTCCCGGGACAGTCAAGAGACCCAGTACTTC
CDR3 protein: CASSSRDSQETQYF

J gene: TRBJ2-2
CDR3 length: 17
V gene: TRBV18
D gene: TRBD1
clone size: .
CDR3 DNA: TGTGCCAGCTCACCACTGCCGGGACAGGACCTCACCGGGGAGCTGTTTTTT
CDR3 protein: CASSPLPGQDLTGELFF

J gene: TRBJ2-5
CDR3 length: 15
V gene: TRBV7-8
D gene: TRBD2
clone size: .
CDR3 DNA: TGTGCCAGCAGCTTAAAGGCTAGCGGGCAAGAGACCCAGTACTTC
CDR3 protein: CASSLKASGQETQYF

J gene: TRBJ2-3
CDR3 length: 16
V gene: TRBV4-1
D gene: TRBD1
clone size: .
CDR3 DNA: TGCGCCAGCAGCCAAGTTTTGACAGGGCTCCCAGATACGCAGTATTTT
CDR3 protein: CASSQVLTGLPDTQYF